This entry lists 23 T cell receptor beta chains sequenced from one sample in a study of cytomegalovirus exposure and HLA in healthy donors. Researchers ran the PCR with 60 Vbeta and 13 Jbeta primers. TCRdb's copy holds only in-frame clones and misses some; the assay was immunoSEQ multiplex PCR. The sample carries fewer than 110,000 clones, 65% to 85% recorded once. Sequencing input: PBMCs. Receptors originate from a man in his fifties or sixties in good health and CMV-seropositive.

A remark on this clone: Additional DNA sequences in this sample encode the identical CDR3. The chain employs TRBV19 and TRBJ2-7, with 8 nucleotides matching TRBD1. The CDR3 is made up of 14 amino acids. The germline V gene has CDR1 LNHDA and CDR2 SQIVND (reference sequence). V lost 6 bases, J lost 2 bases, and 6 bases stayed unmatched. Here the CDR3 DNA reads TGTGCCAGTAGCCTCGACAGGGGTCCCTACGAGCAGTACTTC. It codes for CASSLDRGPYEQYF. The variable domain in full, completed from reference TRBV19 and TRBJ2-7, reads DGGITQSPKYLFRKEGQNVTLSCEQNLNHDAMYWYRQDPGQGLRLIYYSQIVNDFQKGDIAEGYSVSREKKESFPLTVTSAQKNPTAFYLCASSLDRGPYEQYFGPGTRLTVT.

This chain connects TRBV6-1 to TRBJ2-7, with 12 bases matching TRBD1. The germline V gene encodes CDR1 MNHNS and CDR2 SASEGT. This CDR3 comprises 15 residues. V lost 3 bases and J lost 6; bases outside the gene matches: 6. This CDR3 is CASSEAGQGAREQYF. The CDR3 region has the DNA TGTGCCAGCAGTGAGGCGGGACAGGGGGCCCGCGAGCAGTACTTC.

This chain connects TRBV21-1 to TRBJ1-2; the DNA was not used to check the table's D call, TRBD1. TRBV21-1 is recorded as a pseudogene. CDR3 size: 16 residues. For the CDR3, the DNA is TGTGCCAGCAGCAAACCTCGGACAGGACCTAACTATGGCTACACCTTC. Translation: CASSKPRTGPNYGYTF.

On this clone: Sequence at one end of the junction differs from germline and may be a read error. The chain employs TRBV29-1 and TRBJ2-1, with 7 nucleotides matching TRBD1. The V gene's germline CDR1 is SQVTM and CDR2 ANQGSEA. CDR3 size: 14 residues. CDR3 amino acids: CSVGKTGSYNERFF. DNA of the CDR3: TGCAGCGTGGGGAAGACAGGGTCGTACAATGAGCGGTTCTTC.

This chain links TRBV7-9 with TRBJ1-1, with D unresolved. The V and J ends lost 5 bases and 6 bases respectively, with 19 bases between them. CDR3 length: 15 amino acids. Germline-derived CDR1 and CDR2 are SEHNR and FQNEAQ (reference sequence). In DNA, the CDR3 is TGTGCCAGCAGCCCAGACGGGGAAGGAGGGCCTGAAGCTTTCTTT. It is translated as CASSPDGEGGPEAFF.

This clone was counted between two and nine times. The rearrangement joins TRBV2 to TRBJ1-1; possible D gene TRBD1, 5 bases. From germline, CDR1 is SNHLY and CDR2 FYNNEI. The CDR3 sequence is 12 residues long. Trimming took 6 bases from V and 6 from J, leaving 11 bases between them. Here the CDR3 DNA reads TGTGCCAGCAGCGAGACAGTACCTGAAGCTTTCTTT. Amino acids: CASSETVPEAFF.

This clone was seen a handful of times. This chain connects TRBV6-6 to TRBJ2-1; TRBD2 matches at 7 bases. This CDR3 spans 14 amino acids. Germline trimming cut 7 bases from V and 5 bases from J; bases unmatched to any gene: 8. The germline V gene has CDR1 MNHNY and CDR2 SVGAGI (reference sequence). The CDR3 DNA is TGTGCCAGCACCGGGACTATTGGGGACAATGAGCAGTTCTTC. Protein product: CASTGTIGDNEQFF.

The chain joins TRBV19 to TRBJ2-5; 7 bases are a match to TRBD2. V lost 3 bases and J lost 2; bases outside the gene matches: 3. CDR1 and CDR2 (germline): LNHDA, SQIVND (reference sequence). The length of the CDR3 is 14 residues. The CDR3 here is CASSIGTTQETQYF. The CDR3 DNA reads TGTGCCAGTAGTATTGGGACTACTCAAGAGACCCAGTACTTC. The full variable domain, its missing parts supplied by reference TRBV19 and TRBJ2-5, is DGGITQSPKYLFRKEGQNVTLSCEQNLNHDAMYWYRQDPGQGLRLIYYSQIVNDFQKGDIAEGYSVSREKKESFPLTVTSAQKNPTAFYLCASSIGTTQETQYFGPGTRLLVL.

The V and J genes are TRBV9 and TRBJ2-3; tentatively, D is TRBD2 (6 bases). This CDR3 has 15 residues. Per the germline V gene, CDR1 is SGDLS and CDR2 is YYNGEE. Trimming shortened V by 4 bases and J by 3 bases, and 15 bases separated the two germline ends. The CDR3 bases are TGTGCCAGCAGCACCGGGGGAATCGTAACAGATACGCAGTATTTT. It yields the protein CASSTGGIVTDTQYF.

The V and J genes are TRBV18 and TRBJ1-1; 9 bases fit TRBD1. This CDR3 spans 12 amino acids. With V trimmed by 3 bases and J by 11 bases, 4 bases remained unmatched. CDR1 and CDR2 (germline): KGHSH, LQKENI. The CDR3 coding sequence is TGTGCCAGCTCACCGAACAGGGGGCAGGCTTTCTTT. As protein: CASSPNRGQAFF.

This chain joins TRBV7-2 and TRBJ2-3, with 9 bases identical to TRBD2. The germline gives CDR1 SGHTA, CDR2 FQGNSA. V lost 4 bases and J lost 5; bases outside the gene matches: 10. This CDR3 contains 16 residues. The CDR3 loop reads CASSSKLAGFIDTQYF. CDR3 coding DNA: TGTGCCAGCAGCTCCAAACTAGCGGGTTTCATAGATACGCAGTATTTT.

The J gene is TRBJ2-3, the V gene TRBV2, with 7 bases aligning to TRBD1. V shed 6 bases and J 2 bases; nucleotides not matched to a gene: 5. The CDR3 is 14 residues long. CDR1 and CDR2 from the germline V gene are SNHLY and FYNNEI. CDR3 in DNA: TGTGCCAGCAGGGGGACAGCAAACACAGATACGCAGTATTTT. It is translated as CASRGTANTDTQYF.

This clone appeared once. The J gene is TRBJ2-1, the V gene TRBV7-2, with D uncertain. Trimming took off 3 bases at V and 8 bases at J, with 2 bases between the two ends. The CDR3 spans 10 residues. Germline assignment: CDR1 SGHTA and CDR2 FQGNSA. CDR3 loop: CASSFDEQFF. The CDR3 DNA reads TGTGCCAGCAGCTTCGATGAGCAGTTCTTC.

The chain uses TRBV10-1 and TRBJ2-1, with D maybe TRBD2 (6 bases). The CDR3 totals 16 residues. Germline-derived CDR1 and CDR2 are WNHNN and SYGVQD (reference sequence). Between the trimmed V and J ends, which lost 3 bases and 0 bases, there was a span of 12 bases. CDR3 region: CASSDNLGGSYNEQFF. The DNA of the CDR3 is TGCGCCAGCAGTGACAATTTGGGGGGCTCCTACAATGAGCAGTTCTTC.

The rearrangement uses TRBV6-1 and TRBJ1-1; D is uncertain. CDR3 length: 13 residues. CDR1 and CDR2 from the germline V gene are MNHNS and SASEGT. Trimming stripped 7 bases from V and 2 bases from J, with 11 bases between. The CDR3 DNA sequence: TGTGCCAGCACTAGCGGCAGTAACACTGAAGCTTTCTTT. It is translated as CASTSGSNTEAFF.

This clone was detected only a few times. The chain combines TRBV5-6 with TRBJ2-7, with TRBD2 identical over 7 bases. The CDR3 runs to 15 residues. Looked up from germline, CDR1 is SGHDT and CDR2 is YYEEEE. The junction had 7 bases not matched to a gene; V was cut back by 1 base and J by 3 bases. The CDR3, as DNA: TGTGCCAGCAGCTTGTTTGCGGGAGTTGGCTACGAGCAGTACTTC. It yields the protein CASSLFAGVGYEQYF.

The J gene is TRBJ2-7, the V gene TRBV9, with D perhaps TRBD2 (5 bases). Trimming shortened V by 4 bases and J by 0 bases, and 17 bases separated the two germline ends. The CDR3 contains 16 residues. CDR1 and CDR2 (germline): SGDLS, YYNGEE. The CDR3 is CASSHGKASTSYEQYF. Here the CDR3 DNA reads TGTGCCAGCAGCCACGGTAAGGCTAGCACCTCCTACGAGCAGTACTTC.

In its sample, this clone was seen many times. This chain joins TRBV7-2 and TRBJ2-7, with a tentative D call TRBD2 (5 bases). The CDR3 sequence is 15 residues long. The germline gives CDR1 SGHTA, CDR2 FQGNSA. The germline V and J ends were trimmed by 1 base and 3 bases, with 13 bases remaining between them. The CDR3 sequence is CASSLELGAGYEQYF. The CDR3, as DNA: TGTGCCAGCAGCTTAGAGTTGGGAGCCGGCTACGAGCAGTACTTC.

The chain employs TRBV1 and TRBJ2-7; the DNA was not used to check the table's D call, TRBD1. TRBV1 is a listed pseudogene. The CDR3 loop spans 16 amino acids. CDR3 bases: TGCACCAGCAGCCAAGTGGGGCTGGAGCTCGGGTGGGAGCAGTACTTC. Translating gives CTSSQVGLELGWEQYF.

The chain is built from TRBV28 and TRBJ1-5, with D maybe TRBD1 (6 bases). The CDR3 covers 15 residues. With 5 bases removed from V and 0 bases from J, the gap between germline ends came to 11 bases. Germline V lookup: CDR1 MDHEN, CDR2 SYDVKM. In DNA, the CDR3 is TGTGCCAGCAGTCGGCAGGGGACTAGCAATCAGCCCCAGCATTTT. Amino acids: CASSRQGTSNQPQHF.

In this sample, this clone turned up a few times. This rearrangement joins TRBV5-6 to TRBJ2-5, with 11 bases fitting TRBD1. The CDR3 covers 14 residues. Trimming removed 4 bases from V and 2 bases from J; junction bases left unmatched: 1. The germline V gene has CDR1 SGHDT and CDR2 YYEEEE. This chain's CDR3 is CASSGTGGQETQYF. The CDR3 nucleotides read TGTGCCAGCAGCGGGACAGGGGGGCAAGAGACCCAGTACTTC.

The CDR3, as DNA: TGTGCCAGCAGCCCCACAGGGGGATTAACCTACGAGCAGTACTTC. This encodes CASSPTGGLTYEQYF. The chain joins TRBV6-5 to TRBJ2-7, with 8 bases that match TRBD1. Unmatched junction bases numbered 9, after V lost 6 bases and J lost 2 bases. Germline CDR1 is MNHEY and CDR2 is SVGAGI. The length of the CDR3 is 15 residues.

The gene calls are TRBV19 and TRBJ2-7; tentatively, D is TRBD2 (5 bases). V was cut by 4 bases and J by 3 bases, with 10 bases left in between. This CDR3 has 13 residues. Germline values: CDR1 LNHDA, CDR2 SQIVND (reference sequence). The CDR3 here is CASSTSISYEQYF. The DNA for the CDR3 is TGTGCCAGTAGTACTAGCATTAGCTACGAGCAGTACTTC.